This TCR beta chain was captured in a study of blood T cell repertoires in COVID-19. Background on the study: T cells, B-cell-depleted T cells, or PBMCs supplied cDNA or gDNA.

V lost 1 base and J lost 0, with 16 bases in between. The germline V gene has CDR1 GTSNPN and CDR2 SVGIG (reference sequence). The CDR3 has 17 residues. As originally analysed: By means of reference gene primer amplification, nucleated cell counts were estimated. Method: immunoSEQ multiplex PCR; TCRdb's copy keeps in-frame clones and lacks some. V, J and clone size derive from that table, while D and trimming were established from the DNA sequence. Here the sample spans roughly 94,000 clones, about 79% being singletons. The sequence came from a man aged 60 to 69 with acute or convalescent COVID-19. What was sequenced was peripheral blood. This chain uses TRBV30 with TRBJ1-5; a weak D match, TRBD1 (5 bases). The CDR3 protein is CAWSGGRRGYSNQPQHF. The CDR3 coding sequence is TGTGCCTGGAGTGGGGGCAGGAGGGGATATAGCAATCAGCCCCAGCATTTT.